This T cell receptor beta chain was sequenced for a study of Graves' ophthalmopathy and Graves' hyperthyroidism. Overall study results and limits: Blood samples also showed most expanded thyroid clonotypes exceeding 0.001 frequency.

CDR3 regions of TCR beta were amplified from RNA transcripts. An initial RT-PCR round employing HTBI primers preceded a second-round multiplex PCR. MiXCR was run by TCRdb on the multiplex PCR reads, yielding one entry per CDR3 protein. In the table there are roughly 1.1 million distinct CDR3 sequences, approximately 35% of which are singletons. Additional autoimmune diseases, uncontrolled infections, pregnancy or lactation disqualified patients. Serum thyroxine and TRAb, along with clinical symptoms, thyroid ultrasound and orbital computed tomography, were what diagnosis relied on. About this clonotype itself: Antigen specificity is unknown.

Trimming removed 0 bases at V and 8 bases at J, with 13 bases between. Germline loops: CDR1 SGHTA, CDR2 FQGNSA. The CDR3 contains 15 residues. J is TRBJ1-4 and V is TRBV7-2; no reliable D call. The sequence was collected from an adult man with Graves' hyperthyroidism. The specimen was peripheral blood or thyroid tissue (not recorded which). CDR3 DNA: TGTGCCAGCAGCTTAGCCTCGTCAGTGGGAGAAAAACTGTTTTTT. Protein: CASSLASSVGEKLFF.